These 22 T cell receptor beta chains originate from one sample sequenced in a study of T cells after somatic rescue of genetic block. The repertoire was sequenced with immunoSEQ multiplex PCR; TCRdb's copy has only in-frame clones and lacks some. The profile shows 67,000 or so clones, approximately 91% of them singletons. Sequencing was performed on peripheral blood mononuclear cells (PBMCs). The receptors were gathered from a man between 25 and 39 years old.

The genes are TRBV9 and TRBJ1-1; 11 bases match TRBD1. Germline assignment: CDR1 SGDLS and CDR2 YYNGEE. This CDR3 contains 15 residues. The V gene end was trimmed by 3 bases and the J gene end by 4 bases; junction bases not matched to a gene: 5. CDR3 sequence reads: CASSARTGGVTEAFF. The CDR3 coding sequence is TGTGCCAGCAGCGCCCGGACAGGGGGCGTCACTGAAGCTTTCTTT.

The chain uses TRBV18 and TRBJ2-7; the D gene is possibly TRBD1 (6 bases). The CDR3 totals 17 residues. Per germline, CDR1 KGHSH and CDR2 LQKENI. Trimming pared 3 bases from V and 5 bases from J, leaving 23 bases between. CDR3 DNA sequence: TGTGCCAGCTCACCTCCAAGGCGGGCAGGGGTTGTGCACGAGCAGTACTTC. Protein product: CASSPPRRAGVVHEQYF.

This clone was recorded once. The V call is TRBV5-1, the J call TRBJ1-6; D is unclear. V lost 4 bases and J 4 bases, leaving 15 bases between the germline ends. The CDR3 is 16 amino acids. CDR1 is SGHRS and CDR2 is YFSETQ in the germline V gene. In DNA form, the CDR3 reads TGCGCCAGCAGCACCAGGACCACGGGATATAATTCACCCCTCCACTTT. It specifies CASSTRTTGYNSPLHF.

CDR3 sequence reads: CASSIPQGNQPQHF. Here the CDR3 DNA reads TGTGCCAGTAGTATACCCCAGGGCAATCAGCCCCAGCATTTT. V gene TRBV19 combines with J gene TRBJ1-5, with D hard to call. Trimming removed 2 bases from V and 2 bases from J, with 7 bases in between. Germline assignment: CDR1 LNHDA and CDR2 SQIVND (reference sequence). The CDR3 is 14 amino acids.

The chain employs TRBV7-9 and TRBJ2-5; TRBD1 matches at 10 bases. Germline V gene lookup returns CDR1 SEHNR and CDR2 FQNEAQ (reference sequence). The CDR3 has 15 residues. Trimming cost V 5 bases and J 2 bases; bases outside gene matches: 5. This chain's CDR3 is CASSPRDRGQETQYF. CDR3 coding DNA: TGTGCCAGCAGCCCCCGGGACAGGGGTCAAGAGACCCAGTACTTC.

This chain links TRBV18 with TRBJ2-3; no clear D gene. This CDR3 contains 14 residues. Germline V CDR1 and CDR2: KGHSH, LQKENI. With 2 bases removed from V and 5 bases from J, the gap between germline ends came to 11 bases. CDR3 loop: CASSPLTSQDTQYF. The DNA for the CDR3 is TGTGCCAGCTCACCATTGACAAGTCAAGATACGCAGTATTTT.

The CDR3 loop is CASTKGQALSLGYTF. CDR3 nucleotides: TGTGCCAGTACTAAAGGACAGGCGCTCTCACTTGGCTACACCTTC. The V and J genes are TRBV19 and TRBJ1-2; 7 nucleotides match TRBD1. The CDR3 is 15 residues long. V was clipped by 7 bases and J by 7 bases; unmatched bases: 15. From germline, CDR1 is LNHDA and CDR2 SQIVND (reference sequence). Full variable domain (remainder filled in from reference TRBV19 and TRBJ1-2): DGGITQSPKYLFRKEGQNVTLSCEQNLNHDAMYWYRQDPGQGLRLIYYSQIVNDFQKGDIAEGYSVSREKKESFPLTVTSAQKNPTAFYLCASTKGQALSLGYTFGSGTRLTVV.

This chain connects TRBV6-1 to TRBJ2-7, with 8 bases fitting TRBD1. The V and J ends lost 2 bases and 7 bases, in that order; junction bases with no gene match: 10. The germline CDR1 and CDR2 sequences are MNHNS and SASEGT. The CDR3 length is 15 residues. CDR3 sequence (DNA): TGTGCCAGCAGTGAATTCTACGGACAGGGTCGAGAGCAGTACTTC. This sequence encodes CASSEFYGQGREQYF.

The chain uses TRBV6-1 and TRBJ2-7; TRBD1 is a possible D gene (6 bases). The CDR3 extends over 15 amino acids. The germline V and J ends were trimmed by 4 bases and 2 bases, with 15 bases remaining between them. Looked up from germline, CDR1 is MNHNS and CDR2 is SASEGT. In DNA, the CDR3 is TGTGCCAGCAGTGCCTCCGGGACATTTCCCTACGAGCAGTACTTC. Protein product: CASSASGTFPYEQYF.

The genes are TRBV21-1 and TRBJ2-3; TRBD2 was called by the table and not checked on the DNA. TRBV21-1 is assigned pseudogene status. The CDR3 extends over 22 amino acids. The CDR3: CASSRLGLAGGQVSLPTDTQYF. DNA for the CDR3: TGTGCCAGCAGCAGACTAGGACTAGCGGGGGGGCAAGTCTCTCTGCCCACAGATACGCAGTATTTT.

The genes are TRBV29-1 and TRBJ2-7; 10 positions match TRBD2. V lost 8 bases to trimming and J lost 2 bases; unmatched junction nucleotides: 6. CDR1 SQVTM and CDR2 ANQGSEA come from the germline V gene. This CDR3 spans 13 amino acids. The chain's CDR3 is CSFLSGRAYEQYF. CDR3 sequence (DNA): TGCAGCTTCCTAAGCGGGAGGGCCTACGAGCAGTACTTC.

This chain links TRBV6-1 with TRBJ1-4; TRBD1 might be the D (5 bases). V gave up 4 bases and J gave up 11 bases, with 26 bases separating them. The germline CDR1 and CDR2 sequences are MNHNS and SASEGT. CDR3 length: 17 residues. DNA of the CDR3: TGTGCCAGCAGTGGACGTTATTCTGGGCAGGGTGGGGGGAAACTGTTTTTT. It encodes CASSGRYSGQGGGKLFF.

The chain combines TRBV28 with TRBJ1-1; TRBD1 matches 7 bases. The germline V gene has CDR1 MDHEN and CDR2 SYDVKM. The CDR3 runs 14 residues. V lost 6 bases to trimming and J lost 6 bases; unmatched junction nucleotides: 10. In nucleotides, the CDR3 is TGTGCCAGCAGCTCCGGACAGGTCATCCCTGAAGCTTTCTTT. It specifies CASSSGQVIPEAFF.

CDR3 DNA sequence: TGTGCCAGCAGCTTAGGGTGGGAACAGGACGAGACCCAGTACTTC. Translated: CASSLGWEQDETQYF. The V call is TRBV11-3, the J call TRBJ2-5, with a possible D match to TRBD1 (5 bases). This CDR3 is 15 amino acids long. Germline assignment: CDR1 SGHNT and CDR2 YENEEA. V was pared by 1 base and J by 5 bases, with 14 bases between.

The J gene is TRBJ2-7, the V gene TRBV9; TRBD2 aligns across 11 bases. The CDR3 consists of 15 residues. Trimming cost V 3 bases and J 9 bases; bases outside gene matches: 11. CDR1 SGDLS and CDR2 YYNGEE come from the germline V gene. This CDR3 reads CASSAGTSGGFGQYF. CDR3 DNA sequence: TGTGCCAGCAGCGCCGGGACTAGCGGTGGTTTTGGGCAGTACTTC. Complete variable domain (other parts from reference TRBV9 and TRBJ2-7): DSGVTQTPKHLITATGQRVTLRCSPRSGDLSVYWYQQSLDQGLQFLIQYYNGEERAKGNILERFSAQQFPDLHSELNLSSLELGDSALYFCASSAGTSGGFGQYFGPGTRLTVT.

V is TRBV25-1 and J is TRBJ2-3; D gene uncertain. Germline CDR1 and CDR2: MGHDK and SYGVNS. Trimming took off 1 base at V and 5 bases at J, with 7 bases between the two ends. This CDR3 contains 13 residues. This CDR3 reads CASSESAIDTQYF. The CDR3 DNA reads TGTGCCAGCAGTGAATCGGCAATAGATACGCAGTATTTT.

V gene TRBV5-6 combines with J gene TRBJ2-3, with D perhaps given as TRBD1 or TRBD2 (6 bases each). Looked up from germline, CDR1 is SGHDT and CDR2 is YYEEEE. Deletions cut 1 base from V and 5 bases from J, with 11 bases between. This CDR3 spans 14 amino acids. The chain's CDR3 is CASSLWGAGDTQYF. The CDR3 coding sequence is TGTGCCAGCAGCTTGTGGGGGGCCGGAGATACGCAGTATTTT.

Only a few counts were recorded for this clone. The genes are TRBV6-1 and TRBJ2-7, with D possibly TRBD1 on 5 matching bases. CDR3 length: 14 residues. CDR1 is MNHNS, CDR2 SASEGT, per germline. Trimming took 7 bases from V and 6 from J, leaving 19 bases between them. Here the CDR3 DNA reads TGTGCCAGCAAGAAAGCAGGGTTAATTGGCGAGCAGTACTTC. The encoded protein is CASKKAGLIGEQYF.

This clone has only one observation. The rearrangement uses TRBV7-7 and TRBJ2-7; 8 nucleotides align to TRBD2. The CDR3 has 16 residues. Germline lookup yields CDR1 SSHAT and CDR2 FNYEAQ (reference sequence). V lost 5 bases and J lost 6; bases outside the gene matches: 15. CDR3 DNA: TGTGCCAGCAGCCCGGGGGGGAAAGGGAGGGGAGGCGAGCAGTACTTC. Protein product: CASSPGGKGRGGEQYF.

This rearrangement joins TRBV5-1 to TRBJ1-2; D possibly corresponds to TRBD1 (5 bases). V was trimmed by 4 bases and J by 4 bases, leaving 14 bases between them. The germline gives CDR1 SGHRS, CDR2 YFSETQ. The CDR3 totals 14 residues. CDR3 protein: CASSPRTTSYGYTF. In DNA form, the CDR3 reads TGCGCCAGCAGCCCAAGGACAACCAGCTATGGCTACACCTTC.

The V and J genes are TRBV19 and TRBJ1-1, with 11 bases matching TRBD1. The CDR3 has 17 amino acids. V lost 5 bases to trimming and J lost 6 bases; unmatched junction nucleotides: 14. Germline CDR1 LNHDA, CDR2 SQIVND (reference sequence). The CDR3 here is CASSFPGTGGEGAEAFF. The CDR3 DNA reads as TGTGCCAGTAGTTTTCCCGGGACAGGGGGAGAAGGTGCTGAAGCTTTCTTT.

The chain employs TRBV2 and TRBJ1-1; D call uncertain. This CDR3 spans 12 amino acids. Per germline, CDR1 SNHLY and CDR2 FYNNEI. The ends were cut back, 7 bases at V and 1 base at J, with 7 bases in the middle. CDR3 protein: CASMSTNTEAFF. CDR3 bases: TGTGCCAGCATGAGCACGAACACTGAAGCTTTCTTT. Full variable domain (missing parts from reference TRBV2 and TRBJ1-1): EPEVTQTPSHQVTQMGQEVILRCVPISNHLYFYWYRQILGQKVEFLVSFYNNEISEKSEIFDDQFSVERPDGSNFTLKIRSTKLEDSAMYFCASMSTNTEAFFGQGTRLTVV.